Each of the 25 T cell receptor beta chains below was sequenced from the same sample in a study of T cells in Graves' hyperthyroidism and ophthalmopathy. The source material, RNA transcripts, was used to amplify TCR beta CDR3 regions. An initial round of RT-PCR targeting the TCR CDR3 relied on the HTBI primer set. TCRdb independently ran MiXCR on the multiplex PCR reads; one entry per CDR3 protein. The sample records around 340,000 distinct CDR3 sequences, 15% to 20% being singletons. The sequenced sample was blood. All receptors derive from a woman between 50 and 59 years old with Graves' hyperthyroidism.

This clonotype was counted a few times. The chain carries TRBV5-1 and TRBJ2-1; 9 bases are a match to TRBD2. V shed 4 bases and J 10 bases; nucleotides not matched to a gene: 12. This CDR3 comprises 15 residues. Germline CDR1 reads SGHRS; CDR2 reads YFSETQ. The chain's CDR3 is CASSPYGGRAREQFF. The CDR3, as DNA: TGCGCCAGCAGCCCATATGGCGGGAGGGCCAGGGAGCAGTTCTTC.

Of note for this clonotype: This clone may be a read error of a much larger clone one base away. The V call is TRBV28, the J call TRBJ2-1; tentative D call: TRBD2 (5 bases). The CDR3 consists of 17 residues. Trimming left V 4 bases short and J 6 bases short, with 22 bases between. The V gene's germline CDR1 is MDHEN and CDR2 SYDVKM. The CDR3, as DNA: TGTGCCAGCAGTTGGCCCGGGCCGGACTTACCTGGCAATGAGCAGTTCTTC. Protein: CASSWPGPDLPGNEQFF.

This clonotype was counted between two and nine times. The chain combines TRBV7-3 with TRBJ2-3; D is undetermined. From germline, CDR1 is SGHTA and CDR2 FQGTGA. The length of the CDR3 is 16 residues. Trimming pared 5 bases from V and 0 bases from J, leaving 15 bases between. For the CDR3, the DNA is TGTGCCAGCAGCCCTAACGGCGGCGCTAGCACAGATACGCAGTATTTT. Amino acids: CASSPNGGASTDTQYF. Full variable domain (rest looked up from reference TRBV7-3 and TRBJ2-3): GAGVSQTPSNKVTEKGKYVELRCDPISGHTALYWYRQSLGQGPEFLIYFQGTGAADDSGLPNDRFFAVRPEGSVSTLKIQRTERGDSAVYLCASSPNGGASTDTQYFGPGTRLTVL.

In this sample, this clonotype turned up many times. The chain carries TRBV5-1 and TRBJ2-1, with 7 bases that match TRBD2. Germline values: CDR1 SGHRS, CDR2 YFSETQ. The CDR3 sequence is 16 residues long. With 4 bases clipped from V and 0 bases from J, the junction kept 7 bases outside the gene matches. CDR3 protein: CASSHVAGGSYNEQFF. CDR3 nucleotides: TGCGCCAGCAGCCACGTAGCGGGTGGCTCCTACAATGAGCAGTTCTTC.

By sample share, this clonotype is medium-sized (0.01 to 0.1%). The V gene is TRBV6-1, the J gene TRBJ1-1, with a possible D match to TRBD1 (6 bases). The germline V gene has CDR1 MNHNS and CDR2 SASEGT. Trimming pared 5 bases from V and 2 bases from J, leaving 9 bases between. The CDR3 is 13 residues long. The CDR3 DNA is TGTGCCAGCAGTCGCAGGGGAAACACTGAAGCTTTCTTT. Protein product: CASSRRGNTEAFF.

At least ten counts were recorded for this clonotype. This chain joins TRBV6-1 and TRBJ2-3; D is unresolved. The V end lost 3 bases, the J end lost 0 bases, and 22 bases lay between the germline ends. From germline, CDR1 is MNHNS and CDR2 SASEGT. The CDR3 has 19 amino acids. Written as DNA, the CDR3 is TGTGCCAGCAGTGATGCTCTTACCGCGGCCGTGGGTAGCACAGATACGCAGTATTTT. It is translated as CASSDALTAAVGSTDTQYF.

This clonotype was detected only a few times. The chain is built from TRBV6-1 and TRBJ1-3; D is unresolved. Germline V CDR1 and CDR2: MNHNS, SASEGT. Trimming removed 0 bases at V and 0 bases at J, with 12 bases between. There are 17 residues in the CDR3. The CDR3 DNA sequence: TGTGCCAGCAGTGAAGCGATGAGGACTAACTCTGGAAACACCATATATTTT. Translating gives CASSEAMRTNSGNTIYF.

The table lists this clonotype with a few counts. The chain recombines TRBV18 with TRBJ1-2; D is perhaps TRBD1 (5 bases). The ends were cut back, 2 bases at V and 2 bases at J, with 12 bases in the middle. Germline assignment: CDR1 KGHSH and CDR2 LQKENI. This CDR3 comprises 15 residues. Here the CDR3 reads CASSPSGVGNYGYTF. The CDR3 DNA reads TGTGCCAGCTCACCATCGGGGGTGGGAAACTATGGCTACACCTTC.

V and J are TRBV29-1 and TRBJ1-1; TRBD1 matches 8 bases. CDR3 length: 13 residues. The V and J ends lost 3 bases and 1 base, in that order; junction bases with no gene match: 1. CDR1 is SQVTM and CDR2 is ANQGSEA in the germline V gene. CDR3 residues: CSVEGQANTEAFF. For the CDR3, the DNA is TGCAGCGTTGAGGGACAGGCGAACACTGAAGCTTTCTTT.

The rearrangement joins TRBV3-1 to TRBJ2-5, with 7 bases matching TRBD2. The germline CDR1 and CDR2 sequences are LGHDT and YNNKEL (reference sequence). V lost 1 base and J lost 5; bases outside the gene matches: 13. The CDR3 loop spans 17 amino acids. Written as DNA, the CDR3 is TGTGCCAGCAGCCAAGGCCCGGCGAGCGGGGCTGCTGAGACCCAGTACTTC. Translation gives CASSQGPASGAAETQYF.

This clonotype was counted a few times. CDR3 DNA sequence: TGTGCCAGCAGCTTAAGCAGGGGAATTGAAGCTTTCTTT. This encodes CASSLSRGIEAFF. This sequence joins TRBV7-9 and TRBJ1-1; a weak D match, TRBD1 (6 bases). The length of the CDR3 is 13 residues. Germline V gene sequence: CDR1 SEHNR, CDR2 FQNEAQ (reference sequence). V was pared by 2 bases and J by 7 bases, with 11 bases between.

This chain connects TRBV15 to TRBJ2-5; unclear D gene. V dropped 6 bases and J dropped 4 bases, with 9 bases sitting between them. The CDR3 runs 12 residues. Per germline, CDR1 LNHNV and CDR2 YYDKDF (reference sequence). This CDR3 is CATSFGVETQYF. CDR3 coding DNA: TGTGCCACCAGTTTTGGCGTAGAGACCCAGTACTTC.

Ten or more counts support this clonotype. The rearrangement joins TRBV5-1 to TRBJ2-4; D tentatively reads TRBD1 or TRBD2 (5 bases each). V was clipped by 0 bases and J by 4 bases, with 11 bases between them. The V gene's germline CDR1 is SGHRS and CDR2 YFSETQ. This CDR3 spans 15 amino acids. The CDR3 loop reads CASSLDTGRKNIQYF. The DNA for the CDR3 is TGCGCCAGCAGCTTGGACACGGGACGAAAAAACATTCAGTACTTC.

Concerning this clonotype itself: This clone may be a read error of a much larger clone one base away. The CDR3 region has the DNA TGTGCCAGCAGCCAAGACCCACAGGGTACCCAGCATTTT. Its protein is CASSQDPQGTQHF. The chain carries TRBV3-1 and TRBJ1-5, with D possibly being TRBD1 (6 bases). Germline-derived CDR1 and CDR2 are LGHDT and YNNKEL (reference sequence). There are 13 residues in the CDR3. Trimming pared 0 bases from V and 11 bases from J, leaving 11 bases between.

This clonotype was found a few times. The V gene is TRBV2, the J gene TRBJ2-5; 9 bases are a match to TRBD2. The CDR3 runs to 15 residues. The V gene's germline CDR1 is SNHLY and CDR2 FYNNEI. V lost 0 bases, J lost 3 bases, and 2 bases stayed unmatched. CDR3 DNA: TGTGCCAGCAGTGAAGCAGGCGGGGGGGAAGAGACCCAGTACTTC. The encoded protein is CASSEAGGGEETQYF.

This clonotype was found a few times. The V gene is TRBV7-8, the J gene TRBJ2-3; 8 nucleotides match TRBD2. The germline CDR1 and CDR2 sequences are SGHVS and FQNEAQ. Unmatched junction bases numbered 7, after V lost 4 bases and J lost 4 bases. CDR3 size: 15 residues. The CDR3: CASSSSGSDADTQYF. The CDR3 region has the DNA TGTGCCAGCAGCTCCAGCGGGAGCGACGCAGATACGCAGTATTTT.

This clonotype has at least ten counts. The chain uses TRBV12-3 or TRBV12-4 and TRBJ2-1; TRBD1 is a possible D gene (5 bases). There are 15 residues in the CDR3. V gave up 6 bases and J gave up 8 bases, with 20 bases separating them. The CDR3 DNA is TGTGCCAGCAGGCCAGGGATTGTGATGGCTCATGAGCAGTTCTTC. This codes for CASRPGIVMAHEQFF.

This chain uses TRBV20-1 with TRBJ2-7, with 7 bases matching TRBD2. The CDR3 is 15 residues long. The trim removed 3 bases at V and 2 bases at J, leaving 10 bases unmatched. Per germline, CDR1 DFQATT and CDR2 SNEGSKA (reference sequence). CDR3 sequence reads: CSASSGDYLTYEQYF. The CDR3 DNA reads TGCAGTGCTAGCTCCGGGGACTATCTTACCTACGAGCAGTACTTC.

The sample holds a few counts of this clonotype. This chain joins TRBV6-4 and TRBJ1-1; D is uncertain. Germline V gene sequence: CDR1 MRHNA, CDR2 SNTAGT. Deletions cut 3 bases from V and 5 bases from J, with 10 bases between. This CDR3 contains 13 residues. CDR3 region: CASSDYWGTEAFF. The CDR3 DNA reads TGTGCCAGCAGTGATTATTGGGGAACTGAAGCTTTCTTT.

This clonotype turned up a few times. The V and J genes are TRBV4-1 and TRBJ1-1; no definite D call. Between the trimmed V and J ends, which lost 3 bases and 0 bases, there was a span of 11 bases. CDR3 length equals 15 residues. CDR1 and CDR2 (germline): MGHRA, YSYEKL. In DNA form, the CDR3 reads TGCGCCAGCAGCCACGCCAGAGGGATGAACACTGAAGCTTTCTTT. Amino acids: CASSHARGMNTEAFF.

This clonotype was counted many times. Written as DNA, the CDR3 is TGTGCCAGCGGGGGGGCGGGTGAGCAGTTCTTC. It yields the protein CASGGAGEQFF. The chain is built from TRBV2 and TRBJ2-1; a possible D gene is TRBD2 (7 bases). The CDR3 extends over 11 amino acids. Per the germline V gene, CDR1 is SNHLY and CDR2 is FYNNEI. V lost 8 bases and J 9 bases, leaving 11 bases between the germline ends.

The CDR3 region is CAWSLNGGYVDNEQFF. The CDR3 nucleotides read TGTGCCTGGAGTCTAAACGGGGGGTATGTCGACAATGAGCAGTTCTTC. The chain carries TRBV30 and TRBJ2-1; 7 nucleotides match TRBD2. Trimming at V came to 2 bases and at J to 5 bases, leaving 12 bases not matched to a gene. Germline values: CDR1 GTSNPN, CDR2 SVGIG (reference sequence). The CDR3 loop spans 16 amino acids.

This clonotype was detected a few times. The CDR3 nucleotides read TGTGCCAGCAACTACAGGGGTGGCTACACCTTC. Amino acids: CASNYRGGYTF. The V gene is TRBV6-1, the J gene TRBJ1-2, with 7 nucleotides matching TRBD1. There are 11 residues in the CDR3. Germline CDR1 reads MNHNS; CDR2 reads SASEGT. Losses at the gene ends were 7 bases for V and 7 bases for J; bases not matched to a gene: 3.

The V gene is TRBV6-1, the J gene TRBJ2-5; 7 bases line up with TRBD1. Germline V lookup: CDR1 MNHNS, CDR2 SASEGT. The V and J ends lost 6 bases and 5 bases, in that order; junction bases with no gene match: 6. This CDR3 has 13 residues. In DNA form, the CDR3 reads TGTGCCAGCAGGGAGACAGGGACCGAGACCCAGTACTTC. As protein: CASRETGTETQYF.

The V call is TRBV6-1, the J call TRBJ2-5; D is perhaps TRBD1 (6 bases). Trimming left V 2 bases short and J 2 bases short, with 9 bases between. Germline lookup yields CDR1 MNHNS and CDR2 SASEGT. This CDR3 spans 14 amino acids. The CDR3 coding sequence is TGTGCCAGCAGTGAAACAGGGATACAAGAGACCCAGTACTTC. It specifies CASSETGIQETQYF.